The clone carrying this T cell receptor (beta chain) has more than one count but fewer than ten. The CDR3 has 13 amino acids. From germline, CDR1 is SNHLY and CDR2 FYNNEI. The V gene lost 6 bases and the J gene lost 6 bases, with 11 bases spanning the gap. The record originates from a study of PD-L1 blockade in urothelial cancer. The time point is: peripheral blood 6 weeks after treatment start. Data came from immunoSEQ multiplex PCR; TCRdb stores just in-frame clones and leaves some out. In the table there are about 48,000 clones, approximately 80% of which are singletons. The sequence was collected from a man aged 65 to 79 with urothelial cancer. V is TRBV2 and J is TRBJ2-2, with a weak D call TRBD2 (6 bases). Sequencing was performed on PBMCs, taken around atezolizumab (anti-PD-L1) treatment. The CDR3 DNA is TGTGCCAGCAGATCGACTAGATCCGGGGAGCTGTTTTTT. This sequence encodes CASRSTRSGELFF.